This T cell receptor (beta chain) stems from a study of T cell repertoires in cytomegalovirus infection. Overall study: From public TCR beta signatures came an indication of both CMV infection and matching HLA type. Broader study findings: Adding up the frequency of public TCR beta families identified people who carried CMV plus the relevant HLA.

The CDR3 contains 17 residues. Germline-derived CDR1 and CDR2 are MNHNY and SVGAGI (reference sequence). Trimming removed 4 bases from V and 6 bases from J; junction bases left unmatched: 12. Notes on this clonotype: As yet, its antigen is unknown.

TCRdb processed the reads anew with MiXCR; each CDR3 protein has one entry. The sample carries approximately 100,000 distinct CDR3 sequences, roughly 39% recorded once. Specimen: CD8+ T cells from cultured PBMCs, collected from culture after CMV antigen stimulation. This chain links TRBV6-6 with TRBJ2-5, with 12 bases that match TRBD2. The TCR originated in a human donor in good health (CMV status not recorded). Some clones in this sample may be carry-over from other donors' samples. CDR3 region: CASSSSMLAGGPQTQYF. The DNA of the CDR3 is TGTGCCAGCAGTTCCTCGATGCTAGCGGGGGGGCCGCAGACCCAGTACTTC.